This entry lists 6 T cell receptor beta chains sequenced from one sample in a study of identical twins. MiXCR, applied by TCRdb to the 5' RACE reads, yields one record per CDR3 protein. The sample has fewer than 250,000 distinct CDR3 sequences, less than 10% seen once. The sample taken for sequencing was memory (CD45RO+) T cells sorted from blood. These receptor sequences come from a woman aged 18 to 35 in good health.

This clonotype was observed a handful of times. V and J are TRBV4-2 and TRBJ2-2, with 11 bases lining up with TRBD1. Per germline, CDR1 LGHNA and CDR2 YNFKEQ. V gave up 2 bases and J gave up 5 bases; unmatched junction bases: 4. The CDR3 has 16 amino acids. DNA of the CDR3: TGTGCCAGCAGCCAAACCGGGACAGGGGGTACCGGGGAGCTGTTTTTT. Amino acid sequence: CASSQTGTGGTGELFF.

Ten or more counts support this clonotype. This chain links TRBV6-5 with TRBJ1-1; TRBD1 matches at 7 bases. The CDR3 length is 15 residues. V trimming: 0 bases; J trimming: 1 base; junction bases outside the gene matches: 2. Germline CDR1 and CDR2: MNHEY and SVGAGI. This chain's CDR3 is CASSYSYRGNTEAFF. CDR3 bases: TGTGCCAGCAGTTACTCTTACAGGGGGAACACTGAAGCTTTCTTT.

This clonotype was seen only a few times. V usage is TRBV10-3 and J usage is TRBJ2-3; 8 nucleotides agree with TRBD2. CDR3 length: 18 amino acids. Looked up from germline, CDR1 is ENHRY and CDR2 is SYGVKD. Unmatched junction bases numbered 10, after V lost 2 bases and J lost 0 bases. The CDR3 region is CAISEPGGGTKSTDTQYF. The CDR3 DNA is TGTGCCATCAGTGAGCCGGGCGGGGGGACCAAAAGCACAGATACGCAGTATTTT.

The chain links TRBV5-6 to TRBJ2-7, with D unresolved. The CDR3 totals 11 residues. Germline V gene lookup returns CDR1 SGHDT and CDR2 YYEEEE. The ends were cut back, 6 bases at V and 7 bases at J, with 11 bases in the middle. CDR3: CASNLASEQYF. The CDR3 region has the DNA TGTGCCAGCAACTTAGCTTCTGAGCAGTACTTC.

Ten or more counts support this clonotype. This chain connects TRBV20-1 to TRBJ2-3, with D possibly being TRBD2 (7 bases). Trimming left V 7 bases short and J 2 bases short, with 10 bases between. CDR1 and CDR2 from the germline V gene are DFQATT and SNEGSKA (reference sequence). There are 12 residues in the CDR3. Here the CDR3 DNA reads TGCAGTGTGCGGGGGCCCACAGATACGCAGTATTTT. The encoded protein is CSVRGPTDTQYF.

The chain recombines TRBV2 with TRBJ1-1, with unresolved D. V was cut by 8 bases and J by 1 base, with 11 bases left in between. The V gene's germline CDR1 is SNHLY and CDR2 FYNNEI. The CDR3 is 13 residues long. The CDR3 region is CASGRDTNTEAFF. The CDR3 nucleotides read TGTGCCAGCGGCCGAGACACGAACACTGAAGCTTTCTTT.